This TCR beta chain was captured in a study of spatial heterogeneity in lung cancer. MiXCR, run by TCRdb on the 5' RACE reads, gives a single entry per CDR3 protein. The top ten hold 50% to 65% of the sample, which has 40,000 to 50,000 distinct CDR3 sequences, roughly an eighth seen once. Time point defined: sample taken at primary tumor resection. The V and J ends lost 3 bases and 6 bases respectively, with 16 bases between them. This CDR3 contains 15 residues. The germline CDR1 and CDR2 sequences are SGHKS and YYEKEE (reference sequence). The chain combines TRBV5-5 with TRBJ2-1; D not certain. The material was PBMCs, obtained at surgery. The receptor was derived from a male donor with early-stage non-small cell lung cancer. CDR3 protein: CASSSSGSSGNEQFF. CDR3 coding DNA: TGTGCCAGCAGCTCCTCGGGTAGTTCCGGCAATGAGCAGTTCTTC.